A selection of T cell receptor beta chains follows, all from one sample in a study of T cell repertoires in cytomegalovirus infection. What these receptors recognize is not known. MiXCR, run by TCRdb on the reads, gives a single entry per CDR3 protein. The data contain 300,000 or so distinct CDR3 sequences, 20% to 30% of them singletons. The sample in question was cultured PBMCs, obtained from culture after CMV antigen stimulation. Receptors were obtained from a human donor in good health (CMV status not recorded). Some clones in this sample may be carry-over from other donors' samples. Each CDR3 is given with its conserved first and last residue.

J gene,V gene,CDR3 protein
TRBJ2-1,TRBV6-2/TRBV6-3,CASSYSETSGESSYNEQFF
TRBJ2-1,TRBV12-3/TRBV12-4,CASSLGGDSNEQFF
TRBJ2-1,TRBV11-2,CASSLEEVTYNEQFF
TRBJ2-5,TRBV7-9,CATKGETQYF
TRBJ2-3,TRBV20-1,CSAKHLAGGPTDTQYF
TRBJ1-1,TRBV5-1,CASSLWTGRGGLAFF
TRBJ2-1,TRBV30,CAWQVAGGAGLEQFF
TRBJ2-2,TRBV19,CASKGTGLTGELFF
TRBJ2-5,TRBV7-8,CASRDSLEETQYF
TRBJ2-2,TRBV20-1,CSATPIPGQESNTGELFF
TRBJ1-3,TRBV7-8,CASSSTYSGNTIYF
TRBJ2-7,TRBV5-3,CASSQKIPHGEQYF
TRBJ2-1,TRBV7-9,CASSFGRTGPNEQFF
TRBJ1-3,TRBV13,CASSFPGGNTIYF
TRBJ1-3,TRBV2,CASSDPGQGAGNTIYF
TRBJ2-5,TRBV20-1,CSANNRQGAKTQYF
TRBJ2-2,TRBV7-9,CASIPPASTGELFF